This entry concerns a single T cell receptor beta chain. RNA amounts of roughly 0.45 to 1 ug underwent reverse transcription with random hexamers. The CDR3 of TCR beta was amplified by immunoSEQ multiplex PCR across 54 Vbeta and 13 Jbeta. TCRdb fed the immunoSEQ multiplex PCR reads into MiXCR, producing one record per CDR3 protein. This sample has around 170,000 distinct CDR3 sequences, with around 93% found just once. The CDR3 is 13 amino acids. Germline CDR1 reads GTSNPN; CDR2 reads SVGIG (reference sequence). V was pared by 7 bases and J by 1 base, with 11 bases between. The data are from a study of CD8 T cells in Susac syndrome. Negative isolation was applied to CD8+ and CD4+ T cells, and FACS enrichment was applied to TEMRA cells.

The receptor was derived from a human donor with Susac syndrome. Sequenced sample: CD8+ T cells from PBMCs. This rearrangement joins TRBV30 to TRBJ2-1; D ambiguous. As DNA, the CDR3 is TGTGCCTTTTGGGTAAGATCCTACAATGAGCAGTTCTTC. Its translation: CAFWVRSYNEQFF.